A selection of T cell receptor beta chains follows, all from one sample in a study of blood T cell repertoires in COVID-19. Generated by immunoSEQ multiplex PCR, the TCRdb table keeps only in-frame clones and is missing some. The repertoire holds some 240,000 clones, with about four fifths as singletons. The sample was peripheral blood. The receptor set was obtained from a woman aged 40 to 55 who had recovered from COVID-19. The CDR3 runs from the conserved cysteine through the conserved F or W. The order of the fields is J gene, CDR3 length, clone size, D gene, V gene, CDR3 protein, CDR3 DNA. D genes are given only for firm matches. Where a row states a size, it is once, few, many or the class of an expanded clone; other rows omit it.

>TRBJ2-7|14|NA|NA|TRBV25-1
CASSTNLRLNEQYF
TGTGCCAGCAGCACAAACTTAAGACTCAACGAGCAGTACTTC
>TRBJ2-3|15|NA|NA|TRBV29-1
CSGRRGASGADTQYF
TGCAGCGGACGGAGGGGCGCCTCCGGGGCAGATACGCAGTATTTT
>TRBJ1-2|12|NA|NA|TRBV28
CASSLGGYGYTF
TGTGCCAGCAGCCTGGGAGGCTATGGCTACACCTTC
>TRBJ2-2|14|many|NA|TRBV11-2
CASSLEANTGELFF
TGTGCCAGCAGCTTGGAGGCGAACACCGGGGAGCTGTTTTTT
>TRBJ2-7|14|NA|TRBD2|TRBV10-3
CAISVAGGYWEQYF
TGTGCCATCAGTGTGGCGGGGGGCTATTGGGAGCAGTACTTC
>TRBJ1-5|14|NA|TRBD1|TRBV5-5
CASSQTGLSQPQHF
TGTGCCAGCAGCCAGACAGGGCTGAGCCAGCCCCAGCATTTT
>TRBJ1-2|13|NA|TRBD1|TRBV7-6
CASSARQGVGYTF
TGTGCCAGCAGCGCGAGACAGGGAGTCGGCTACACCTTC
>TRBJ2-2|15|NA|TRBD1|TRBV7-8
CASRAGTASTGELFF
TGTGCCAGCAGAGCCGGGACAGCCTCCACCGGGGAGCTGTTTTTT
>TRBJ1-1|14|NA|NA|TRBV5-1
CASSLVDSGTEAFF
TGCGCCAGCAGCTTGGTGGACAGCGGCACTGAAGCTTTCTTT
>TRBJ1-2|15|NA|TRBD1|TRBV19
CASSDRGSISYGYTF
TGTGCCAGTAGTGACAGGGGAAGTATTTCCTATGGCTACACCTTC